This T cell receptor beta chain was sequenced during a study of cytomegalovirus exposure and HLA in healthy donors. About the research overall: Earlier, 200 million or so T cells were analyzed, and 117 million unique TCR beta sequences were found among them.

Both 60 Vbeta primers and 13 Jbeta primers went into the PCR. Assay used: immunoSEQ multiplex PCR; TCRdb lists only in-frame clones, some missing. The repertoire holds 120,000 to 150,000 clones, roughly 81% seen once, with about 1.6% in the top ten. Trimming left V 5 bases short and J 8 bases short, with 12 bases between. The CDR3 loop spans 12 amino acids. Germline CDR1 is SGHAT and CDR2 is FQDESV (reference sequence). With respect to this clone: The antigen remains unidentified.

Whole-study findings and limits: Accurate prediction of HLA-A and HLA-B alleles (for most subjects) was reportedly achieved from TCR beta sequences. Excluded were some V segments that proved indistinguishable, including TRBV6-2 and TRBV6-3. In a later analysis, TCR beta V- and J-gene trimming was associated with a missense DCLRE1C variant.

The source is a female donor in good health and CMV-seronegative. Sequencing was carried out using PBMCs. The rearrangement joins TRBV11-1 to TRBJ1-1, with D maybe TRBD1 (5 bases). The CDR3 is CASSHLQVEAFF. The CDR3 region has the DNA TGTGCCAGCAGCCACTTACAGGTAGAAGCTTTCTTT.